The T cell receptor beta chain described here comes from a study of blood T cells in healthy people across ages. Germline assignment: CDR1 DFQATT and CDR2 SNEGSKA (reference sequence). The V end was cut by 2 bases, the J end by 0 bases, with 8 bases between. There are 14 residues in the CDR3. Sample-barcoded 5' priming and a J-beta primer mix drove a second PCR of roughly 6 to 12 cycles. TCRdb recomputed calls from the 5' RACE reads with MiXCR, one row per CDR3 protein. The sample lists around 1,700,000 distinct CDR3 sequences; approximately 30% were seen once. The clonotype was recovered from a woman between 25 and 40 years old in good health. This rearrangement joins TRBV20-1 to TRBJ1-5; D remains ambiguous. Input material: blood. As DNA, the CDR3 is TGCAGTGCTAGACAGGTGAATAGCAATCAGCCCCAGCATTTT. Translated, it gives CSARQVNSNQPQHF.